The 21 T cell receptor beta chains below come from one sample, sequenced in a study of T-cell memory formation after mild COVID-19. TCRdb re-called the 5' RACE reads with MiXCR, one entry per CDR3 protein. The sample lists roughly 340,000 distinct CDR3 sequences; 20% to 25% were seen once. The sequenced sample was PBMCs or a T cell subset sorted from them (not recorded which). The receptor source for this set is a man aged 18 to 29 who had mild COVID-19 (a few samples of this study predate the infection). Cell type and time point are not known.

This clonotype was recorded a few times. J is TRBJ1-3 and V is TRBV5-1; 7 positions agree with TRBD1. V gave up 4 bases and J gave up 0 bases; unmatched junction bases: 7. CDR1 is SGHRS, CDR2 YFSETQ, per germline. CDR3 length: 16 amino acids. The CDR3 protein is CASSPGTVSSGNTIYF. As DNA, the CDR3 is TGCGCCAGCAGCCCGGGGACAGTTTCCTCTGGAAACACCATATATTTT.

This clonotype was picked up a small number of times. This chain uses TRBV6-2 or TRBV6-3 with TRBJ2-3; 11 positions match TRBD2. The germline gives CDR1 MNHEY, CDR2 SVGEGT. This CDR3 spans 18 amino acids. The ends lost 6 bases at V and 0 bases at J; junction bases unmatched: 11. CDR3 region: CASSFTTSGGQSTDTQYF. Here the CDR3 DNA reads TGTGCCAGCAGCTTTACAACTAGCGGGGGCCAAAGCACAGATACGCAGTATTTT.

There are many counts of this clonotype. This rearrangement joins TRBV5-1 to TRBJ2-2, with D maybe TRBD1 (5 bases). The length of the CDR3 is 14 residues. The germline gives CDR1 SGHRS, CDR2 YFSETQ. Between the trimmed V and J ends, which lost 4 bases and 3 bases, there was a span of 10 bases. For the CDR3, the DNA is TGCGCCAGCAGCCTACAGGACCACACCGGGGAGCTGTTTTTT. As protein: CASSLQDHTGELFF.

The chain couples TRBV10-3 to TRBJ1-2, with 8 bases identical to TRBD1. Germline loops: CDR1 ENHRY, CDR2 SYGVKD. V dropped 10 bases and J dropped 1; count of bases not matched to a gene: 2. The CDR3 consists of 12 residues. The CDR3: CATTGGNYGYTF. The CDR3 coding sequence is TGTGCCACAACAGGGGGTAACTATGGCTACACCTTC.

The rearrangement uses TRBV6-2 or TRBV6-3 and TRBJ2-7, with D uncertain. V was clipped by 8 bases and J by 6 bases, with 11 bases between them. Germline V gene lookup returns CDR1 MNHEY and CDR2 SVGEGT. The CDR3 contains 11 residues. The CDR3 DNA reads as TGTGCCAGCCTTCAGTTCGGCGAGCAGTACTTC. Translation: CASLQFGEQYF.

This clonotype was observed a few times. This chain connects TRBV29-1 to TRBJ2-3; TRBD2 aligns across 10 bases. V shed 5 bases, J shed 2 bases, and the junction held 10 bases outside the gene matches. Germline V gene sequence: CDR1 SQVTM, CDR2 ANQGSEA. The CDR3 sequence is 16 residues long. In nucleotides, the CDR3 is TGCAGCGTTAGTATGGTAGCGGGGGGTTACACAGATACGCAGTATTTT. Translating it yields CSVSMVAGGYTDTQYF.

This clonotype was picked up a small number of times. J is TRBJ1-6 and V is TRBV12-3 or TRBV12-4; 9 bases match TRBD1. The CDR3 is made up of 14 amino acids. After removal of 6 bases from V and 10 bases from J, the junction contained 7 bases not matched to a gene. The CDR3 here is CASSLNRGQSPLHF. The CDR3, as DNA: TGTGCCAGCAGCCTGAACAGGGGGCAATCACCCCTCCACTTT.

The rearrangement uses TRBV4-2 and TRBJ2-2; D remains ambiguous. Germline V gene lookup returns CDR1 LGHNA and CDR2 YNFKEQ. The CDR3 spans 14 residues. The V end lost 1 base, the J end lost 1 base, and 4 bases lay between the germline ends. CDR3 nucleotide sequence: TGTGCCAGCAGCCAAGTGAGGAACACCGGGGAGCTGTTTTTT. Residues: CASSQVRNTGELFF.

This chain uses TRBV7-9 with TRBJ1-4, with D possibly being TRBD1 (5 bases). Trimming removed 5 bases at V and 9 bases at J, with 13 bases between. CDR3 size: 13 residues. In germline, CDR1 is SEHNR, CDR2 FQNEAQ (reference sequence). The CDR3 DNA sequence: TGTGCCAGCAGCCGATCTCCAGGGAAAAAACTGTTTTTT. As protein: CASSRSPGKKLFF. Together with reference TRBV7-9 and TRBJ1-4, the CDR3 gives the full variable domain: DTGVSQNPRHKITKRGQNVTFRCDPISEHNRLYWYRQTLGQGPEFLTYFQNEAQLEKSRLLSDRFSAERPKGSFSTLEIQRTEQGDSAMYLCASSRSPGKKLFFGSGTQLSVL.

The chain uses TRBV6-1 and TRBJ1-3; perhaps TRBD1 as D (5 bases). The germline V gene encodes CDR1 MNHNS and CDR2 SASEGT. The CDR3 length is 15 residues. V was pared by 4 bases and J by 2 bases, with 12 bases between. CDR3 residues: CASSGGTGAGNTIYF. The CDR3 nucleotides read TGTGCCAGCAGTGGGGGCACGGGGGCTGGAAACACCATATATTTT.

This chain connects TRBV5-1 to TRBJ1-1; D unresolved. V lost 0 bases to trimming and J lost 10 bases, with 13 bases between them. Germline loops: CDR1 SGHRS, CDR2 YFSETQ. The CDR3 is 13 amino acids. DNA for the CDR3: TGCGCCAGCAGCTTGGCCCCGGGGTTCGGAGCTTTCTTT. Amino acid sequence: CASSLAPGFGAFF.

The chain has TRBV6-2 or TRBV6-3 and TRBJ2-5; D perhaps matches TRBD2 (5 bases). V lost 6 bases and J 5 bases, leaving 16 bases between the germline ends. The CDR3 loop spans 14 amino acids. Germline CDR1 is MNHEY and CDR2 is SVGEGT. CDR3 in amino acids: CASSPGPGRETQYF. DNA of the CDR3: TGTGCCAGCAGCCCCGGGCCGGGAAGGGAGACCCAGTACTTC.

This clonotype turned up a few times. In nucleotides, the CDR3 is TGTGCCAGCAGCCCGAGGGACCGAACGCCAAACATTCAGTACTTC. Its protein product is CASSPRDRTPNIQYF. The rearrangement joins TRBV3-1 to TRBJ2-4; D is possibly TRBD1 or TRBD2 (5 bases each). Per germline, CDR1 LGHDT and CDR2 YNNKEL (reference sequence). V gave up 4 bases and J gave up 6 bases, with 16 bases separating them. This CDR3 spans 15 amino acids.

About this clonotype itself: The junction differs from germline at one of its ends, possibly a read error. V is TRBV20-1 and J is TRBJ2-1; D gene unclear. The CDR3 loop spans 12 amino acids. The germline gives CDR1 DFQATT, CDR2 SNEGSKA (reference sequence). CDR3 residues: CSAGDRDNEQFF. CDR3 bases: TGCAGTGCTGGAGATAGGGATAATGAGCAGTTCTTC.

This clonotype was seen only a few times. The V call is TRBV12-3 or TRBV12-4, the J call TRBJ2-3; 9 bases are shared with TRBD2. The CDR3 covers 15 residues. With V trimmed by 6 bases and J by 4 bases, 8 bases remained unmatched. The CDR3 DNA reads TGTGCCAGCAGACGTCCTGGGACTAGCCCAGATACGCAGTATTTT. It codes for CASRRPGTSPDTQYF.

The V and J genes are TRBV2 and TRBJ2-7; 9 nucleotides line up with TRBD2. Trimming cost V 1 base and J 7 bases; bases outside gene matches: 8. Germline CDR1 SNHLY, CDR2 FYNNEI. The CDR3 runs to 15 residues. The CDR3 is CASSEGRGGRSEQYV. Written as DNA, the CDR3 is TGTGCCAGCAGTGAAGGGCGGGGGGGCCGTAGTGAGCAGTACGTC.

This rearrangement joins TRBV28 to TRBJ1-2; D may be TRBD1 (6 bases). Looked up from germline, CDR1 is MDHEN and CDR2 is SYDVKM. The CDR3 runs to 14 residues. V was cut by 3 bases and J by 2 bases, with 10 bases left in between. DNA of the CDR3: TGTGCCAGCAGTTTTGGGACAAAAAACTATGGCTACACCTTC. This codes for CASSFGTKNYGYTF.

The chain has TRBV7-2 and TRBJ1-5; 7 nucleotides align to TRBD1. Per germline, CDR1 SGHTA and CDR2 FQGNSA. J gave up 6 bases and V 2 bases, and 7 bases lay outside the gene matches. This CDR3 has 15 residues. CDR3 in DNA: TGTGCCAGCAGCTTAAGACAGGGTAACCGTCAGCCCCAGCATTTT. This encodes CASSLRQGNRQPQHF.

Comments on this clonotype: A much larger clone sits a single nucleotide away, making a read error possible. The chain has TRBV7-9 and TRBJ2-1; 11 bases are a match to TRBD2. Germline CDR1 reads SEHNR; CDR2 reads FQNEAQ (reference sequence). This CDR3 comprises 13 residues. V lost 6 bases and J lost 6; bases outside the gene matches: 1. The DNA of the CDR3 is TGTGCCAGCAGAACTAGCGGGGGCAATGAGCAGTTCTTC. It codes for CASRTSGGNEQFF. The variable domain in full, completed from reference TRBV7-9 and TRBJ2-1, reads DTGVSQNPRHKITKRGQNVTFRCDPISEHNRLYWYRQTLGQGPEFLTYFQNEAQLEKSRLLSDRFSAERPKGSFSTLEIQRTEQGDSAMYLCASRTSGGNEQFFGPGTRLTVL.

This clonotype occurred a few times. The chain uses TRBV6-6 and TRBJ1-2; 7 bases are shared with TRBD1. CDR1 and CDR2 from the germline V gene are MNHNY and SVGAGI (reference sequence). The CDR3 sequence is 12 residues long. Germline trimming cut 5 bases from V and 10 bases from J; bases unmatched to any gene: 7. Here the CDR3 DNA reads TGTGCCAGCAGTAAACGGGACAGTTACTACACCTTC. It encodes CASSKRDSYYTF.

This clonotype has only a few counts. The V and J genes are TRBV6-5 and TRBJ2-5, with no clear D. The CDR3 runs to 11 residues. V was trimmed by 6 bases and J by 2 bases, leaving 4 bases between them. Germline lookup yields CDR1 MNHEY and CDR2 SVGAGI. The CDR3 DNA sequence: TGTGCCAGCAGATATCAAGAGACCCAGTACTTC. It yields the protein CASRYQETQYF.